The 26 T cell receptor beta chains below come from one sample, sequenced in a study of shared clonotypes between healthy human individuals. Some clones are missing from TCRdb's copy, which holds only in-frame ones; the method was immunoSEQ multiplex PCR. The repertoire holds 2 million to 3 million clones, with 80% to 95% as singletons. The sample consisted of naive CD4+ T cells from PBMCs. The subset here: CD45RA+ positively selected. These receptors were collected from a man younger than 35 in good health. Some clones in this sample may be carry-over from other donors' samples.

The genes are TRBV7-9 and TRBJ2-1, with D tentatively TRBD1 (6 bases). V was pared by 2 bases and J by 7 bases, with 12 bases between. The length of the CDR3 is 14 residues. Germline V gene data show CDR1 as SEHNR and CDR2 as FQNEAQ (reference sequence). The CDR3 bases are TGTGCCAGCAGCTTACTTACTCAGGGGAATGAGCAGTTCTTC. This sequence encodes CASSLLTQGNEQFF.

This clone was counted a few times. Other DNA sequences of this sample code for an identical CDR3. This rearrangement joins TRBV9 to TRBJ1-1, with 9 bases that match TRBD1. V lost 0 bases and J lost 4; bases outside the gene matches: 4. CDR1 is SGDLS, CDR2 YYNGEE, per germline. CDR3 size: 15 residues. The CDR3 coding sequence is TGTGCCAGCAGCGTAGTGGGACAGGGTTCCACTGAAGCTTTCTTT. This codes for CASSVVGQGSTEAFF. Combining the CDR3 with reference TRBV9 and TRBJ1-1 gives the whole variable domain DSGVTQTPKHLITATGQRVTLRCSPRSGDLSVYWYQQSLDQGLQFLIQYYNGEERAKGNILERFSAQQFPDLHSELNLSSLELGDSALYFCASSVVGQGSTEAFFGQGTRLTVV.

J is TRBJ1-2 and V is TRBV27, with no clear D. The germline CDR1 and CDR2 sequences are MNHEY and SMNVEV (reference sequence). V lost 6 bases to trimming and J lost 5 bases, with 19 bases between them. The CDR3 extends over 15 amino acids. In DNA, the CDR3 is TGTGCCAGCAGGTTAGGAGGGTCCCACGAATATGGCTACACCTTC. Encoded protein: CASRLGGSHEYGYTF.

The CDR3 sequence is CSARTGSGDTEAFF. The CDR3 DNA is TGCAGCGCGCGGACAGGGTCGGGGGACACTGAAGCTTTCTTT. The chain employs TRBV29-1 and TRBJ1-1; 8 nucleotides match TRBD1. The junction had 10 bases not matched to a gene; V was cut back by 7 bases and J by 3 bases. Germline V gene sequence: CDR1 SQVTM, CDR2 ANQGSEA. This CDR3 contains 14 residues.

The CDR3 protein is CAITSRDTYNEQFF. CDR3 bases: TGTGCCATCACGTCGCGGGACACCTACAATGAGCAGTTCTTC. The chain links TRBV10-3 to TRBJ2-1; D may be TRBD1 or TRBD2 (6 bases each). CDR1 ENHRY and CDR2 SYGVKD come from the germline V gene. V lost 7 bases and J lost 2, with 12 bases in between. This CDR3 contains 14 residues.

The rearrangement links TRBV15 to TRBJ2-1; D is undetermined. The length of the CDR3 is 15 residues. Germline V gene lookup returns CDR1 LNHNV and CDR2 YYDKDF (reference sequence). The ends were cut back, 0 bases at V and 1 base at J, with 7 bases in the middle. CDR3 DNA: TGTGCCACCAGCAGAGATGGTGAGTCCTACAATGAGCAGTTCTTC. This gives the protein CATSRDGESYNEQFF.

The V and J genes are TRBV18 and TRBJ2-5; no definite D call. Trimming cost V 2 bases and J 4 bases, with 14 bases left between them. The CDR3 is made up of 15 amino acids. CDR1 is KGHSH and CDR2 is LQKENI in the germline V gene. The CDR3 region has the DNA TGTGCCAGCTCACCAAGGTCCTCAAGCCGAGAGACCCAGTACTTC. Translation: CASSPRSSSRETQYF. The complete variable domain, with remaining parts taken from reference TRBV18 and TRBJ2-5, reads NAGVMQNPRHLVRRRGQEARLRCSPMKGHSHVYWYRQLPEEGLKFMVYLQKENIIDESGMPKERFSAEFPKEGPSILRIQQVVRGDSAAYFCASSPRSSSRETQYFGPGTRLLVL.

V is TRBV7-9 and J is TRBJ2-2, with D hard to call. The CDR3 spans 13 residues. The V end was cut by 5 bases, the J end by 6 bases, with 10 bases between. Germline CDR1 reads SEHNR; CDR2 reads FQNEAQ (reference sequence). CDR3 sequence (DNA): TGTGCCAGCAGCACTTCCCTGGCCGGGGAGCTGTTTTTT. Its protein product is CASSTSLAGELFF.

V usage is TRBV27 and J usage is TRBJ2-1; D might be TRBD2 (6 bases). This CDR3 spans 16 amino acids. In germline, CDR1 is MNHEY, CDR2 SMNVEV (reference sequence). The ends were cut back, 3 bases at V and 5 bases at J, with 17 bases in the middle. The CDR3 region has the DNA TGTGCCAGCAGTTTCCGGGTCGCGGGAACCAACAATGAGCAGTTCTTC. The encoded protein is CASSFRVAGTNNEQFF.

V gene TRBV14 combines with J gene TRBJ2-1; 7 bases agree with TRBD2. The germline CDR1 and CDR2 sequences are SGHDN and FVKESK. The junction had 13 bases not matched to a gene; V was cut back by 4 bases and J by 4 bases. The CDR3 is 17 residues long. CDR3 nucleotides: TGTGCCAGCAGCCCGGGCCAGGGCGGGAGTTCATACAATGAGCAGTTCTTC. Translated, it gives CASSPGQGGSSYNEQFF.

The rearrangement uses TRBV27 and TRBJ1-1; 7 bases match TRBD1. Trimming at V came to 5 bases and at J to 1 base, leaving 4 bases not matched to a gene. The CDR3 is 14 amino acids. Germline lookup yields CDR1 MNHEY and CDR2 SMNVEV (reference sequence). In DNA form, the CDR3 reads TGTGCCAGCAGTGCACAGGGGAAGAACACTGAAGCTTTCTTT. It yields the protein CASSAQGKNTEAFF.

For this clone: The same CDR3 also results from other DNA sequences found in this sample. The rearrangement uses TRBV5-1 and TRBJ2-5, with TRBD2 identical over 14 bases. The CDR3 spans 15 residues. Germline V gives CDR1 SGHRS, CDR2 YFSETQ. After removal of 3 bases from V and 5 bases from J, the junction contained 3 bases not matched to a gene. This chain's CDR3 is CASSSGLAGVETQYF. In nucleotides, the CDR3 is TGCGCCAGCAGCTCGGGACTAGCGGGAGTGGAGACCCAGTACTTC.

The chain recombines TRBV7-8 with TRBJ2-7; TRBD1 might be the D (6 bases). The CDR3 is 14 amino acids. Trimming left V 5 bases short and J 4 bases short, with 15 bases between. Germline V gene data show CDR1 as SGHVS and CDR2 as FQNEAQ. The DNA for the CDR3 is TGTGCCAGCAGCGTTCCGGGACAAGGATACGAGCAGTACTTC. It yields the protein CASSVPGQGYEQYF.

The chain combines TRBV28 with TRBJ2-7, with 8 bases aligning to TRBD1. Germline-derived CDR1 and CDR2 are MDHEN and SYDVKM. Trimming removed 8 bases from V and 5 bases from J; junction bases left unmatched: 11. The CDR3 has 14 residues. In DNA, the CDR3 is TGTGCCAGCTTTTCCAGGGGGCGCAACCACGAGCAGTACTTC. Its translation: CASFSRGRNHEQYF.

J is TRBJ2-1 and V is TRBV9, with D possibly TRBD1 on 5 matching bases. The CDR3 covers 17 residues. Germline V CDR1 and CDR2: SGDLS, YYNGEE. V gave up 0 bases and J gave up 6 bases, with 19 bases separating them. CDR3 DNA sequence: TGTGCCAGCAGCGTAGCTCTTGGCAGGACATACACCAATGAGCAGTTCTTC. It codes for CASSVALGRTYTNEQFF. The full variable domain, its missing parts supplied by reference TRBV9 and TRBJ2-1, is DSGVTQTPKHLITATGQRVTLRCSPRSGDLSVYWYQQSLDQGLQFLIQYYNGEERAKGNILERFSAQQFPDLHSELNLSSLELGDSALYFCASSVALGRTYTNEQFFGPGTRLTVL.

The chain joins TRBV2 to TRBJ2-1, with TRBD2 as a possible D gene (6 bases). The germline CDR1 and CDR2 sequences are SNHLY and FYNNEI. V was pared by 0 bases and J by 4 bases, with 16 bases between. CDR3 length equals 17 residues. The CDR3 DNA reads TGTGCCAGCAGTGAAGCCTATCCCGGAGGGCCGTACAATGAGCAGTTCTTC. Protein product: CASSEAYPGGPYNEQFF.

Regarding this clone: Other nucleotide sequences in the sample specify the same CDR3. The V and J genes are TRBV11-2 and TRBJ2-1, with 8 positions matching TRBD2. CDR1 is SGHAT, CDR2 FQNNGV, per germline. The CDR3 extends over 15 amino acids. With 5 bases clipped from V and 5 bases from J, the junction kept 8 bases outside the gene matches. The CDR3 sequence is CASSLGLAGNNEQFF. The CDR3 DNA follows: TGTGCCAGCAGCCTGGGGCTAGCGGGCAACAATGAGCAGTTCTTC.

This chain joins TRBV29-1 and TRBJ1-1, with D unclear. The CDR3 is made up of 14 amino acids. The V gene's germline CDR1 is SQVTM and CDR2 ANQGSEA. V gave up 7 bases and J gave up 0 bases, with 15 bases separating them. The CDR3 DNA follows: TGCAGCGCTAAAAGGACGGTTATGAACACTGAAGCTTTCTTT. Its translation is CSAKRTVMNTEAFF.

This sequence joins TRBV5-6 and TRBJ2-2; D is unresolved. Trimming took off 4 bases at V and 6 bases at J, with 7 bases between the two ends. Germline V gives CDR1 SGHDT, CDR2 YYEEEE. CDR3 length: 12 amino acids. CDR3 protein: CASSPRAGELFF. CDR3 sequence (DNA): TGTGCCAGCAGCCCTCGGGCCGGGGAGCTGTTTTTT.

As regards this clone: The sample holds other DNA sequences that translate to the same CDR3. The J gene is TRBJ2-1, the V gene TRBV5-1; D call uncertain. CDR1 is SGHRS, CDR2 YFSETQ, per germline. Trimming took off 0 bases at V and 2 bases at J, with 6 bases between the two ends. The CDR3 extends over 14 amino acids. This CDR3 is CASSLERTYNEQFF. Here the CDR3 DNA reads TGCGCCAGCAGCTTGGAGAGAACCTACAATGAGCAGTTCTTC. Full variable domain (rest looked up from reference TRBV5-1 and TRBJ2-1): KAGVTQTPRYLIKTRGQQVTLSCSPISGHRSVSWYQQTPGQGLQFLFEYFSETQRNKGNFPGRFSGRQFSNSRSEMNVSTLELGDSALYLCASSLERTYNEQFFGPGTRLTVL.

This CDR3 reads CASRRAGSLNEKLFF. The CDR3 DNA follows: TGCGCCAGCAGGAGGGCCGGGTCGTTAAATGAAAAACTGTTTTTT. J is TRBJ1-4 and V is TRBV5-1, with D hard to call. V lost 5 bases and J lost 5, with 16 bases in between. The germline V gene has CDR1 SGHRS and CDR2 YFSETQ. The CDR3 loop spans 15 amino acids.

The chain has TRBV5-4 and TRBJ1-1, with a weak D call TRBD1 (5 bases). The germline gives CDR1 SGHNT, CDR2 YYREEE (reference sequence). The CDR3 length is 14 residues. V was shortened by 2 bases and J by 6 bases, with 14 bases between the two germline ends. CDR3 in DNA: TGTGCCAGCAGCTTCGGGGGTTCGTTCGCTGAAGCTTTCTTT. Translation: CASSFGGSFAEAFF.

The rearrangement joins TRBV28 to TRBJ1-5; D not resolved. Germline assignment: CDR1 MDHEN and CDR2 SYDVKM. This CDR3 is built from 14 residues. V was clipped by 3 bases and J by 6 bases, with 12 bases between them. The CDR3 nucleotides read TGTGCCAGCAGTTTGATCCAGGAGAGTCAGCCCCAGCATTTT. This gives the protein CASSLIQESQPQHF.

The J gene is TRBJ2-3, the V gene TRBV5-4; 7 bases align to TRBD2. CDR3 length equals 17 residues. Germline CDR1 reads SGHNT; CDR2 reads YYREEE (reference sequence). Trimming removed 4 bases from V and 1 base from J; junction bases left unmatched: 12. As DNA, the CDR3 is TGTGCCAGCAGCCCTTGGGGAAGGGCGGGAGGCACAGATACGCAGTATTTT. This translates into CASSPWGRAGGTDTQYF. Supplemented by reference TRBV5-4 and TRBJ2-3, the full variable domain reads ETGVTQSPTHLIKTRGQQVTLRCSSQSGHNTVSWYQQALGQGPQFIFQYYREEENGRGNFPPRFSGLQFPNYSSELNVNALELDDSALYLCASSPWGRAGGTDTQYFGPGTRLTVL.

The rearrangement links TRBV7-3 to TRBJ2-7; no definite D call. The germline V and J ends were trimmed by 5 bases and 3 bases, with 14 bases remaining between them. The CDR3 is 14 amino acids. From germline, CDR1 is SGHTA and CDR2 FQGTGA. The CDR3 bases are TGTGCCAGCAGCCCCCAGCTAGGATACTACGAGCAGTACTTC. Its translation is CASSPQLGYYEQYF.

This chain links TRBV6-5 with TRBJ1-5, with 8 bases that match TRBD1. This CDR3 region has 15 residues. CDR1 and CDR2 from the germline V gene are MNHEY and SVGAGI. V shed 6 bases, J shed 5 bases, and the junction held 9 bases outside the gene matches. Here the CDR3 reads CASRPTGVGYQPQHF. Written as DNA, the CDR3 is TGTGCCAGCAGACCGACAGGGGTGGGATATCAGCCCCAGCATTTT.